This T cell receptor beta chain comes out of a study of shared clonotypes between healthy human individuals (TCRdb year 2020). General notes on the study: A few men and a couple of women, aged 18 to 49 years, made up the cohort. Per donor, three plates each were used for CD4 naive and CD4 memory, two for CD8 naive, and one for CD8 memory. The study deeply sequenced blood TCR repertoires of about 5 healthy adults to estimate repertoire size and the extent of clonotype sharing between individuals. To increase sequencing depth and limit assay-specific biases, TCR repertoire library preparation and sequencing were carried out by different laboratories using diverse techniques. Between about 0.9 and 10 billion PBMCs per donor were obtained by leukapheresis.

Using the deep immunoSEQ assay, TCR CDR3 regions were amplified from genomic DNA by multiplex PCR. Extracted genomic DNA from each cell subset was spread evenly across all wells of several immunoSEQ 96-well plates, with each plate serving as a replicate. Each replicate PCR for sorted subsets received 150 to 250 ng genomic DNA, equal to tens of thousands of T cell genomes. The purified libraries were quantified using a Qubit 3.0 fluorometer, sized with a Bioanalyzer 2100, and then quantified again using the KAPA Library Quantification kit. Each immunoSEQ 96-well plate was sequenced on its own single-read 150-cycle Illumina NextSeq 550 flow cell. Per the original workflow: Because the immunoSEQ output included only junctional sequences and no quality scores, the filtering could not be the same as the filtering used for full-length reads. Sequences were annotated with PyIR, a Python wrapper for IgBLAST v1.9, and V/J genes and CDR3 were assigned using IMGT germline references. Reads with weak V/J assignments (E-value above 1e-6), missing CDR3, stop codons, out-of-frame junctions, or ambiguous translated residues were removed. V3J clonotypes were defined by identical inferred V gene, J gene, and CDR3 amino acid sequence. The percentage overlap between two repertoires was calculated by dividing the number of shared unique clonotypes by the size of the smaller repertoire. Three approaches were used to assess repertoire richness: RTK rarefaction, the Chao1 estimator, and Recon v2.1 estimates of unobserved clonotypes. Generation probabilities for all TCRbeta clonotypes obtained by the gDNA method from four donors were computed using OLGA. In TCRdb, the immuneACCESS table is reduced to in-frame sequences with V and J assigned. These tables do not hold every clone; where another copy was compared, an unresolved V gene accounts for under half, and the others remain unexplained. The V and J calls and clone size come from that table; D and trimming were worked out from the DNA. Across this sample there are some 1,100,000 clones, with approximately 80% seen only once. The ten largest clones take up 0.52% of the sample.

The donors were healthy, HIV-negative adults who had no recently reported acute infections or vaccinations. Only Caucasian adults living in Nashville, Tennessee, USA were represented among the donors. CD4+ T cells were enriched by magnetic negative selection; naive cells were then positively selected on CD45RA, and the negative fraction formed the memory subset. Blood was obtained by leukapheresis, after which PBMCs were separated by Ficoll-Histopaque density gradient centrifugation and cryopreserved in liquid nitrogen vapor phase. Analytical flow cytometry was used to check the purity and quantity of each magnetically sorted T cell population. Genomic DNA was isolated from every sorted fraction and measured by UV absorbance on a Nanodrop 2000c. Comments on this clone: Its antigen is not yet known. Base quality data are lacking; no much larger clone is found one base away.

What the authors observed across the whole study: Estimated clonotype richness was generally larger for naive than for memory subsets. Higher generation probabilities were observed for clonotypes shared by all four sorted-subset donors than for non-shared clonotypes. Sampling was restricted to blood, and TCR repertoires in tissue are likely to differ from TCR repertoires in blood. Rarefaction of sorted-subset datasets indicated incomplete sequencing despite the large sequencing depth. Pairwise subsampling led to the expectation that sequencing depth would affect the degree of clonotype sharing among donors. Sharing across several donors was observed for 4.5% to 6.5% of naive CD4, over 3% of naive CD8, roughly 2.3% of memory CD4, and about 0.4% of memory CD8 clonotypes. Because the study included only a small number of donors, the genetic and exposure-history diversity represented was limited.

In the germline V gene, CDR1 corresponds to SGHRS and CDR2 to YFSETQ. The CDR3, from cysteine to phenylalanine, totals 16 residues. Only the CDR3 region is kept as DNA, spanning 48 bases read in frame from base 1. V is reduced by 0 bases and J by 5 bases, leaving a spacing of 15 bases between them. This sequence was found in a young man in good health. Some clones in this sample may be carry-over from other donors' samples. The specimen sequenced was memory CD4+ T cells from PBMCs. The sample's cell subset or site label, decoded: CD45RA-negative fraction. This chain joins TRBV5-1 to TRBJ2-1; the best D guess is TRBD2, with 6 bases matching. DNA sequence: TGCGCCAGCAGCTTGGCCGGTAAGCCGGGGGACAATGAGCAGTTCTTC. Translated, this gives CASSLAGKPGDNEQFF.